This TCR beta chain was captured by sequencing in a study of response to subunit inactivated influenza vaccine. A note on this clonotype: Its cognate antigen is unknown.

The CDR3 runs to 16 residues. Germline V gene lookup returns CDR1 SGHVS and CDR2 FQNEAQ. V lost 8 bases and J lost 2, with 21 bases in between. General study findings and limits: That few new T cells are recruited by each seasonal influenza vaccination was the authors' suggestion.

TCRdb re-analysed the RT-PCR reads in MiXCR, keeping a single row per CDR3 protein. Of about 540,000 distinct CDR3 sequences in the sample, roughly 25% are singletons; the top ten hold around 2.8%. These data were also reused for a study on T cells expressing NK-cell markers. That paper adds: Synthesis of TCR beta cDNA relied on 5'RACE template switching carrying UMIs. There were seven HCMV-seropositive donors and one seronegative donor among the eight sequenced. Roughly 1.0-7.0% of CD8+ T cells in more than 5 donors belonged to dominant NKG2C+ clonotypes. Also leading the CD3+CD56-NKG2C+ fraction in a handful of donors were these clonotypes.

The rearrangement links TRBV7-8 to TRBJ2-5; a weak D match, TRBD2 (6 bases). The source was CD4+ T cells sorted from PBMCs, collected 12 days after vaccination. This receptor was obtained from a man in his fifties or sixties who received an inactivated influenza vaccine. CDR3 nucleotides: TGTGCCAGCGGTCGGTCAGGGCTTCGGGGGCAAGAGACCCAGTACTTC. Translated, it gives CASGRSGLRGQETQYF.